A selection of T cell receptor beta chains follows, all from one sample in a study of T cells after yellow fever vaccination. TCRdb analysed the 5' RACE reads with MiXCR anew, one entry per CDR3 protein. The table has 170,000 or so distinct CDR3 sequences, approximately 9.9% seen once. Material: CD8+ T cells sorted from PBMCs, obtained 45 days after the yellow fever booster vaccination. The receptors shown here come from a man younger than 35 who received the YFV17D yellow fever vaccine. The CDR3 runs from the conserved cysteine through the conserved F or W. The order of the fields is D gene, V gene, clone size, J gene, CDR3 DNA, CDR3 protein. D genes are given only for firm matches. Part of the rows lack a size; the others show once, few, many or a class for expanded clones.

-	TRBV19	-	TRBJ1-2	TGTGCCAGTAGTGTGGGGGGACCTAACTATGGCTACACCTTC	CASSVGGPNYGYTF
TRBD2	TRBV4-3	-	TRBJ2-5	TGCGCCAGCAGCCAAGAGACAGCGGGGGGTCAAGAGACCCAGTACTTC	CASSQETAGGQETQYF
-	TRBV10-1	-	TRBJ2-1	TGCGCCAGCAGTGTGGGGCCTGAGGGGAATGAGCAGTTCTTC	CASSVGPEGNEQFF
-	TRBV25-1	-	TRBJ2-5	TGTGCCAGCAGTGAATTTCAAGGGAGCGAAGAGACCCAGTACTTC	CASSEFQGSEETQYF
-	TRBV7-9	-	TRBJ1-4	TGTGCCAGCAGCTTTCACGGGACCAAGTTTTTT	CASSFHGTKFF
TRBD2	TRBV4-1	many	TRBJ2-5	TGCGCCAGCAGCCAAACTAGCGGGGGAGACCAAGAGACCCAGTACTTC	CASSQTSGGDQETQYF
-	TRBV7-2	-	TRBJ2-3	TGTGCCAGCACCCCTACCCGGGGCGGGGACGCAGATACGCAGTATTTT	CASTPTRGGDADTQYF
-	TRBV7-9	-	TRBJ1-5	TGTGCCGGAAGAAGGAGGGGAAATCAGCCCCAGCATTTT	CAGRRRGNQPQHF
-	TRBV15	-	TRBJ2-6	TGTGCCACCAGCTCCCGCCCCGTATCTGGGGCCAACGTCCTGACTTTC	CATSSRPVSGANVLTF
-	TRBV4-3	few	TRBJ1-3	TGCGCCAGCAGCCAAGACAGGACGGTCTCTGGAAACACCATATATTTT	CASSQDRTVSGNTIYF
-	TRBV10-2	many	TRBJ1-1	TGCGCCAGCAGTGATGCAGGCCTCACTGAAGCTTTCTTT	CASSDAGLTEAFF
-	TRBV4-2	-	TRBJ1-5	TGTGCCAGCAGCCAATGGGGGCAGGGAATTAATCAGCCCCAGCATTTT	CASSQWGQGINQPQHF
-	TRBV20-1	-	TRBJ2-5	TGCAGTGCGAGCCACCTGAACACGGCCCAGTACTTC	CSASHLNTAQYF
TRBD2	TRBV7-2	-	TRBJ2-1	TGTGCCAGCAGCTTTACAAAAGCGGGGGGGCGGAATGAGCAGTTCTTC	CASSFTKAGGRNEQFF
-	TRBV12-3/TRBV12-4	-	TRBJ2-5	TGTGCCAGCAGTTTTTTGGGGATGGAGACCCAGTACTTC	CASSFLGMETQYF
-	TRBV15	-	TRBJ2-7	TGTGCCACCAGCAGTGAGAACAGCTACGAGCAGTACTTC	CATSSENSYEQYF
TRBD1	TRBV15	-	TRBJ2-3	TGTGCCACCAGCAGGAGGGACAGCAGCACAGATACGCAGTATTTT	CATSRRDSSTDTQYF
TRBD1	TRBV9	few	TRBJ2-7	TGTGCCAGCAGCGATGGGACAGCCGTTGAGCAGTACTTC	CASSDGTAVEQYF
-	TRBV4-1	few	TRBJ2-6	TGCGCCAGCAGCCGCGAAAGGGCCAACGTCCTGACTTTC	CASSRERANVLTF
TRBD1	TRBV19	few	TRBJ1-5	TGTGCCAGTAGCCCTGCAGGGGGCCGGCCCCAGCATTTT	CASSPAGGRPQHF
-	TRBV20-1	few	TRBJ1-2	TGCAGTGCTAGTCGCCCTAGCTTTCCCGGATATGGCTACACCTTC	CSASRPSFPGYGYTF
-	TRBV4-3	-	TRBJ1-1	TGCGCCAGCAGCCCTAACAGGGTACTTGAAGCTTTCTTT	CASSPNRVLEAFF
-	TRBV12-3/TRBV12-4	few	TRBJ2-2	TGTGCCAGCCGGACCGTGGGCACCGGGGAGCTGTTTTTT	CASRTVGTGELFF
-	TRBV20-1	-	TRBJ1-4	TGCAGTGCTGGAAGAACGGGGGCAACTAATGAAAAACTGTTTTTT	CSAGRTGATNEKLFF
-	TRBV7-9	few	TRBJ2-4	TGTGCCAGCACCGACGGAGGTGGGGTCAAAAACATTCAGTACTTC	CASTDGGGVKNIQYF
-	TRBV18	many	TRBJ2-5	TGTGCCAGCTCACTCATAATAACCAACCAAGAGACCCAGTACTTC	CASSLIITNQETQYF
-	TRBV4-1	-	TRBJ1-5	TGCGCCAGCAGCCCCAAGGACAGCAATCAGCCCCAGCATTTT	CASSPKDSNQPQHF
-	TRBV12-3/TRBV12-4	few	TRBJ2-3	TGTGCCAGCAGTTTCACGGGGACAGATACGCAGTATTTT	CASSFTGTDTQYF
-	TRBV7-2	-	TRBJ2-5	TGTGCCAGCAGCTCGGGCCCGTCAGCGGTGCCAGAGACCCAGTACTTC	CASSSGPSAVPETQYF
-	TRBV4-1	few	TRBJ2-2	TGCGCCAGCAGCCAAGTGGGGAAGGGGACCGGGGAGCTGTTTTTT	CASSQVGKGTGELFF
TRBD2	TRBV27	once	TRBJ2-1	TGTGCCAGCAGTTTCCGGACTAGCAGGGATTACAATGAGCAGTTCTTC	CASSFRTSRDYNEQFF
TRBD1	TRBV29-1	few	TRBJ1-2	TGCAGCGCCGAGGCGCAGGGGGCCAACTATGGCTACACCTTC	CSAEAQGANYGYTF
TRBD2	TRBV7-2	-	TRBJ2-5	TGTGCCAGCAGCTTACTAGCGGGGGGCAAAGAGACCCAGTACTTC	CASSLLAGGKETQYF
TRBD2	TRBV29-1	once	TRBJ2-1	TGCAGCGTTGACGGGGGGGGGTTCTCCTACAATGAGCAGTTCTTC	CSVDGGGFSYNEQFF
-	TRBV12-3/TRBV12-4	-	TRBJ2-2	TGTGCCAGCAGTTTGGAGGGACAGAGTAACACCGGGGAGCTGTTTTTT	CASSLEGQSNTGELFF
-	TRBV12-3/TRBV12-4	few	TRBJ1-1	TGTGCCAGCAGCAAGCTCCAGGGGTTCACTGAAGCTTTCTTT	CASSKLQGFTEAFF
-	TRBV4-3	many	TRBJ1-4	TGCGCCAGCAGCTGGACGGTTGATGAAAAACTGTTTTTT	CASSWTVDEKLFF
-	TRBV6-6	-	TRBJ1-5	TGTGCCGCGGGAATATATAGCAATCAGCCCCAGCATTTT	CAAGIYSNQPQHF
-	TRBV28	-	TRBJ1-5	TGTGCCAGCAGGCCGACAGGACTTAGCAATCAGCCCCAGCATTTT	CASRPTGLSNQPQHF
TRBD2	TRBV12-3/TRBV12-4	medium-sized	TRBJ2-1	TGTGCCAGCACCCGGGCTAGCGGGGGGGCCGGTGAGCAGTTCTTC	CASTRASGGAGEQFF
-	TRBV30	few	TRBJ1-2	TGTGCCTTTGAAGCGGGCAGGAGAAACTATGGCTACACCTTC	CAFEAGRRNYGYTF
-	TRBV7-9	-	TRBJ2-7	TGTGCCAGCAGGAGTTTCTCCTACGAGCAGTACTTC	CASRSFSYEQYF
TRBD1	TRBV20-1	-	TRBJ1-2	TGCAGTGCTAGAGATCCAGTGACAGGGGGCCAGGGCTACACCTTC	CSARDPVTGGQGYTF
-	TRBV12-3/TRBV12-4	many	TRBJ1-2	TGTGCCAGCAGTTTATGGGGGCCTAACTATGGCTACACCTTC	CASSLWGPNYGYTF
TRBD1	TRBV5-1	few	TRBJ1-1	TGCGCCAGCAGCCCCTCCTCGTCGACAGGGGCGAACACTGAAGCTTTCTTT	CASSPSSSTGANTEAFF
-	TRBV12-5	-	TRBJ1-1	TGTGCTAGTGGTTTTCAAGTCGTCTACACTGAAGCTTTCTTT	CASGFQVVYTEAFF
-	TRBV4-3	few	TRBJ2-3	TGCGCCAGCAGCCAAGACTACTCAACTACGAACACAGATACGCAGTATTTT	CASSQDYSTTNTDTQYF
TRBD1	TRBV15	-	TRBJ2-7	TGTGCCACCAGCGCGAACAGGGGATCCTACGAGCAGTACTTC	CATSANRGSYEQYF
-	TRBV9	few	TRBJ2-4	TGTGCCAGCAGCGTAGGGGAAAGCATTCAGTACTTC	CASSVGESIQYF
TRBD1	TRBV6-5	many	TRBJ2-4	TGTGCCAGCAGTACGGGACAGGGAAACATTCAGTACTTC	CASSTGQGNIQYF
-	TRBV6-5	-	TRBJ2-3	TGTGCCAGCAGTACCTCTAGCACGGGTACGCAGTATTTT	CASSTSSTGTQYF
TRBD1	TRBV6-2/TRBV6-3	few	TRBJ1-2	TGTGCCAGCAGTTATCCGGGACAGGGGGCCTTCTCCTATGGCTACACCTTC	CASSYPGQGAFSYGYTF
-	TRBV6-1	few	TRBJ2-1	TGTGCCAGCAGTGAAGGGCAGGGTCGCTACAATGAGCAGTTCTTC	CASSEGQGRYNEQFF